Presented here are 29 T cell receptor beta chains from one specimen sequenced in a study of T cell responses to AZD1222 COVID-19 vaccine. The table came from immunoSEQ multiplex PCR; TCRdb's copy has only in-frame clones and leaves some out. The repertoire has 90,000 to 100,000 clones, approximately 90% of them found once; the top ten carry roughly 7.7%. The source material was peripheral blood, sampled on day 0 of AZD1222 vaccination. Receptors originate from an adult in good health.

The CDR3 spells CASSVGGPLQETQYF. In DNA, the CDR3 is TGTGCCAGCAGCGTAGGGGGGCCGCTCCAAGAGACCCAGTACTTC. The chain carries TRBV9 and TRBJ2-5, with D maybe TRBD1 (6 bases). V was clipped by 0 bases and J by 1 base, with 10 bases between them. Germline CDR1 reads SGDLS; CDR2 reads YYNGEE. The CDR3 has 15 amino acids.

This clone appeared many times. The chain links TRBV5-1 to TRBJ2-3; the match to TRBD1 covers 8 bases. V lost 4 bases to trimming and J lost 0 bases; unmatched junction nucleotides: 4. The length of the CDR3 is 15 residues. CDR1 SGHRS and CDR2 YFSETQ come from the germline V gene. For the CDR3, the DNA is TGCGCCAGCAGCCAGGGACAGGCTAGCACAGATACGCAGTATTTT. Its translation is CASSQGQASTDTQYF.

The CDR3 loop reads CASSAGQGLAKNIQYF. Here the CDR3 DNA reads TGTGCCAGCAGCGCCGGACAGGGCCTAGCCAAAAACATTCAGTACTTC. The genes are TRBV9 and TRBJ2-4, with 8 bases fitting TRBD1. V shed 3 bases and J 0 bases; nucleotides not matched to a gene: 5. The germline V gene has CDR1 SGDLS and CDR2 YYNGEE. The CDR3 covers 16 residues.

This clone was recorded once. An end of the junction differs from the germline gene, which may be a read error. The V and J genes are TRBV7-7 and TRBJ2-1, with 7 bases fitting TRBD2. The CDR3 sequence is 17 residues long. In germline, CDR1 is SSHAT, CDR2 FNYEAQ (reference sequence). In nucleotides, the CDR3 is TGTGCTAGCAGCTCGACTCCCCTAGCGGTGCTCTACAATGAGCAGTTCTTC. Translated: CASSSTPLAVLYNEQFF.

The genes are TRBV11-2 and TRBJ2-3; no clear D. Germline V lookup: CDR1 SGHAT, CDR2 FQNNGV. V was cut by 3 bases and J by 4 bases, with 14 bases left in between. The CDR3 contains 15 residues. For the CDR3, the DNA is TGTGCCAGCAGCTTTCAGGTTTTAGCTCCAGATACGCAGTATTTT. Protein sequence: CASSFQVLAPDTQYF.

V and J are TRBV2 and TRBJ2-1; D gene ambiguous. Trimming pared 3 bases from V and 15 bases from J, leaving 12 bases between. CDR3 length: 11 amino acids. Germline V gene data show CDR1 as SNHLY and CDR2 as FYNNEI. CDR3 protein: CASSDHPRPFF. In DNA, the CDR3 is TGTGCCAGCAGTGATCATCCGAGGCCGTTCTTC.

The V and J genes are TRBV7-2 and TRBJ1-2; D remains ambiguous. Between the trimmed V and J ends, which lost 2 bases and 4 bases, there was a span of 5 bases. The CDR3 is 12 residues long. From germline, CDR1 is SGHTA and CDR2 FQGNSA. The CDR3 region has the DNA TGTGCCAGCAGCTTATTTTCCTATGGCTACACCTTC. Residues: CASSLFSYGYTF.

The CDR3 sequence is CASSIRVTEAFF. As DNA, the CDR3 is TGTGCCAGCAGTATAAGGGTCACTGAAGCTTTCTTT. J is TRBJ1-1 and V is TRBV6-2 or TRBV6-3, with no clear D. CDR1 and CDR2 from the germline V gene are MNHEY and SVGEGT. There are 12 residues in the CDR3. Between the trimmed V and J ends, which lost 5 bases and 4 bases, there was a span of 8 bases.

The genes are TRBV7-3 and TRBJ1-2; TRBD1 matches 7 bases. V shed 5 bases and J 2 bases; nucleotides not matched to a gene: 5. Per the germline V gene, CDR1 is SGHTA and CDR2 is FQGTGA. The CDR3 spans 14 residues. CDR3 coding DNA: TGTGCCAGCAGCCTGGGGACAGAGAACTATGGCTACACCTTC. It codes for CASSLGTENYGYTF.

The J gene is TRBJ1-6, the V gene TRBV21-1. TRBV21-1 is a pseudogene segment. This CDR3 region has 15 residues. The CDR3 region has the DNA TGTGCCAGCACCAGACGGAGCTCCTATAATTCACCCCTCCACTTT. Translated: CASTRRSSYNSPLHF.

The chain uses TRBV9 and TRBJ2-7; 12 nucleotides line up with TRBD1. V lost 4 bases, J lost 1 base, and 6 bases stayed unmatched. Germline V CDR1 and CDR2: SGDLS, YYNGEE. The CDR3 is made up of 16 amino acids. CDR3 in amino acids: CASSPGTGGLSYEQYF. The CDR3 DNA is TGTGCCAGCAGCCCCGGGACAGGGGGCTTGTCCTACGAGCAGTACTTC.

The J gene is TRBJ2-2, the V gene TRBV28; D is possibly TRBD1 (6 bases). CDR1 is MDHEN and CDR2 is SYDVKM in the germline V gene. Trimming cost V 3 bases and J 0 bases, with 11 bases left between them. This CDR3 comprises 16 residues. The CDR3 region has the DNA TGTGCCAGCAGTTTTGTGGGGGCCCCGAACACCGGGGAGCTGTTTTTT. Translation gives CASSFVGAPNTGELFF.

This clone turned up a few times. The chain is built from TRBV9 and TRBJ1-2, with TRBD1 matching over 10 bases. With 3 bases clipped from V and 5 bases from J, the junction kept 1 base outside the gene matches. CDR1 and CDR2 (germline): SGDLS, YYNGEE. CDR3 length equals 13 residues. This CDR3 reads CASSEDRGYGYTF. The DNA of the CDR3 is TGTGCCAGCAGCGAGGACAGGGGGTATGGCTACACCTTC.

This rearrangement joins TRBV19 to TRBJ1-4, with TRBD1 as a possible D gene (5 bases). The CDR3 covers 14 residues. Germline loops: CDR1 LNHDA, CDR2 SQIVND (reference sequence). Trimming removed 3 bases from V and 5 bases from J, with 10 bases in between. CDR3 coding DNA: TGTGCCAGTAGTATCGACAGACAGAATGAAAAACTGTTTTTT. This encodes CASSIDRQNEKLFF.

The J gene is TRBJ2-5, the V gene TRBV11-2; D is unclear. The CDR3 loop spans 11 amino acids. The germline V gene has CDR1 SGHAT and CDR2 FQNNGV. V dropped 5 bases and J dropped 5 bases, with 6 bases sitting between them. The CDR3 sequence is CASSPGETQYF. The CDR3 coding sequence is TGTGCCAGCAGCCCGGGCGAGACCCAGTACTTC.

This chain links TRBV2 with TRBJ1-1; D perhaps matches TRBD1 (5 bases). Germline V CDR1 and CDR2: SNHLY, FYNNEI. Trimming took off 4 bases at V and 4 bases at J, with 13 bases between the two ends. The CDR3 contains 14 residues. CDR3 sequence (DNA): TGTGCCAGCAGTGCGCGAAGTGGGACCACTGAAGCTTTCTTT. Translation gives CASSARSGTTEAFF.

This chain joins TRBV27 and TRBJ2-1; 7 nucleotides line up with TRBD2. This CDR3 contains 16 residues. The germline gives CDR1 MNHEY, CDR2 SMNVEV (reference sequence). J was trimmed by 6 bases and V by 8 bases; bases with no gene match: 16. The CDR3 DNA follows: TGTGCCAGCGTGGGTCGCGGCGGGAGCCTTTCCAATGAGCAGTTCTTC. Encoded protein: CASVGRGGSLSNEQFF.

The rearrangement links TRBV29-1 to TRBJ1-1; TRBD1 matches at 7 bases. CDR3 length equals 14 residues. The germline CDR1 and CDR2 sequences are SQVTM and ANQGSEA. V shed 4 bases, J shed 0 bases, and the junction held 5 bases outside the gene matches. This chain's CDR3 is CSVGVTGMNTEAFF. DNA for the CDR3: TGCAGCGTTGGGGTGACAGGGATGAACACTGAAGCTTTCTTT.

This chain connects TRBV6-2 or TRBV6-3 to TRBJ1-2; D unclear. CDR1 is MNHEY, CDR2 SVGEGT, per germline. The CDR3 has 12 amino acids. V gave up 1 base and J gave up 1 base, with 1 base separating them. The CDR3 sequence is CASSYYNYGYTF. Here the CDR3 DNA reads TGTGCCAGCAGTTACTATAACTATGGCTACACCTTC.

The CDR3 sequence: CASSPSFGSNTEAFF. In nucleotides, the CDR3 is TGTGCCAGCTCACCCAGTTTTGGCAGCAACACTGAAGCTTTCTTT. The chain employs TRBV18 and TRBJ1-1; the D is unclear. V was clipped by 3 bases and J by 2 bases, with 13 bases between them. In germline, CDR1 is KGHSH, CDR2 LQKENI. The CDR3 runs to 15 residues.

The rearrangement uses TRBV6-2 or TRBV6-3 and TRBJ1-5; TRBD1 matches at 8 bases. Germline trimming cut 4 bases from V and 5 bases from J; bases unmatched to any gene: 10. The CDR3 spans 16 residues. Germline V gene data show CDR1 as MNHEY and CDR2 as SVGEGT. CDR3 nucleotides: TGTGCCAGCAGTTCTCTCGGACAGGGTTACTATCAGCCCCAGCATTTT. Encoded protein: CASSSLGQGYYQPQHF.

The chain links TRBV7-2 to TRBJ1-5; TRBD1 might be the D (5 bases). The germline V gene has CDR1 SGHTA and CDR2 FQGNSA. Trimming took off 5 bases at V and 3 bases at J, with 17 bases between the two ends. The CDR3 contains 16 residues. CDR3 protein: CASSVTPPGSNQPQHF. CDR3 sequence (DNA): TGTGCCAGCAGCGTTACCCCCCCAGGGTCCAATCAGCCCCAGCATTTT.

The chain has TRBV25-1 and TRBJ2-7; D unresolved. Germline values: CDR1 MGHDK, CDR2 SYGVNS. The CDR3 sequence is 13 residues long. V was cut by 5 bases and J by 2 bases, with 10 bases left in between. Here the CDR3 DNA reads TGTGCCAGCAGTTATGGATCTACCTACGAGCAGTACTTC. The encoded protein is CASSYGSTYEQYF.

The sample holds a few counts of this clone. The V call is TRBV7-2, the J call TRBJ2-3; the match to TRBD2 covers 7 bases. Trimming cost V 3 bases and J 1 base; bases outside gene matches: 1. Germline loops: CDR1 SGHTA, CDR2 FQGNSA. The CDR3 runs 14 residues. CDR3 nucleotide sequence: TGTGCCAGCAGCTTGAGCGGGGGCACAGATACGCAGTATTTT. It specifies CASSLSGGTDTQYF. Looking up the rest from reference TRBV7-2 and TRBJ2-3 gives the full variable domain: GAGVSQSPSNKVTEKGKDVELRCDPISGHTALYWYRQSLGQGLEFLIYFQGNSAPDKSGLPSDRFSAERTGGSVSTLTIQRTQQEDSAVYLCASSLSGGTDTQYFGPGTRLTVL.

The chain couples TRBV2 to TRBJ2-1; 8 bases are shared with TRBD2. Germline loops: CDR1 SNHLY, CDR2 FYNNEI. V lost 1 base and J lost 7; bases outside the gene matches: 9. This CDR3 region has 16 residues. The DNA of the CDR3 is TGTGCCAGCAGTGAAGGTACTAGCGGTGCTTTGAATGAGCAGTTCTTC. Translated: CASSEGTSGALNEQFF.

V and J are TRBV18 and TRBJ2-5; a possible D gene is TRBD2 (6 bases). The CDR3 contains 16 residues. Between the trimmed V and J ends, which lost 1 base and 1 base, there was a span of 13 bases. Germline V gene sequence: CDR1 KGHSH, CDR2 LQKENI. The CDR3 DNA reads TGTGCCAGCTCACCACAACCCGGGAGCCCCCAAGAGACCCAGTACTTC. Its translation: CASSPQPGSPQETQYF.

The rearrangement uses TRBV5-6 and TRBJ1-4; D not resolved. V dropped 4 bases and J dropped 4 bases, with 14 bases sitting between them. There are 15 residues in the CDR3. CDR1 and CDR2 (germline): SGHDT, YYEEEE. CDR3 sequence reads: CASSAQPVVNEKLFF. As DNA, the CDR3 is TGTGCCAGCAGCGCCCAGCCGGTGGTTAATGAAAAACTGTTTTTT.

The gene calls are TRBV7-3 and TRBJ1-2, with D hard to call. Between the trimmed V and J ends, which lost 1 base and 6 bases, there was a span of 15 bases. Per germline, CDR1 SGHTA and CDR2 FQGTGA. CDR3 size: 15 residues. The chain's CDR3 is CASSLNGFHPDGYTF. The DNA for the CDR3 is TGTGCCAGCAGCTTAAACGGTTTCCACCCGGATGGCTACACCTTC.

The chain has TRBV7-3 and TRBJ2-3, with TRBD2 matching 7 bases. The CDR3 extends over 17 amino acids. The germline V gene has CDR1 SGHTA and CDR2 FQGTGA. With V trimmed by 5 bases and J by 3 bases, 14 bases remained unmatched. CDR3 in DNA: TGTGCCAGCAGCCCCCAACCCGGGGGGTTTTTAACAGATACGCAGTATTTT. Residues: CASSPQPGGFLTDTQYF. Full variable domain (missing parts from reference TRBV7-3 and TRBJ2-3): GAGVSQTPSNKVTEKGKYVELRCDPISGHTALYWYRQSLGQGPEFLIYFQGTGAADDSGLPNDRFFAVRPEGSVSTLKIQRTERGDSAVYLCASSPQPGGFLTDTQYFGPGTRLTVL.